This T cell receptor (beta chain) comes out of a study of T cells in Graves' hyperthyroidism and ophthalmopathy (dated by TCRdb to about 2019). Turning to the overall study: TCR V-J signatures able to tell the groups apart were searched for in a discovery cohort of 90 to 100 patients, of whom around 43 had Graves' ophthalmopathy and roughly 58 had stable Graves' hyperthyroidism. An independent validation cohort of under 20 hyperthyroidism patients and approximately 15 patients who later progressed to ophthalmopathy tested prospective prediction of ophthalmopathy. The approximately 100 discovery patients were divided at random into training and test sets in a 7:3 ratio. The study also compared thyroid tissue and blood T-cell repertoires from about six Graves' hyperthyroidism patients. Following sampling, methimazole starting at 30 mg daily was given to hyperthyroidism patients, and high-dose intravenous methylprednisolone was given to ophthalmopathy patients. The paper reports TCR Vbeta CDR3 sequencing of about 140 peripheral blood samples: some 44 ophthalmopathy, fewer than 85 hyperthyroidism and around 17 progressor patients.

CDR1 and CDR2 are drawn from the germline V gene (reference sequence): SGHAT, FQDESV. The CDR3 measures 14 amino acids from cysteine to phenylalanine. CDR3 DNA is the only sequence kept; it has 42 bases, read in frame from the first base. After removal of 5 bases from V and 4 bases from J, the junction retains 6 bases not matched to a gene. The TCR beta CDR3 regions were amplified from the RNA transcripts. The first round of RT-PCR for the TCR CDR3 was performed with the HTBI primer set and the Qiagen OneStep RT-PCR kit. Libraries were constructed in a second round of multiplex PCR, after which size selection and purification were carried out. Libraries were sequenced paired-end with 100 bp reads on an Illumina HiSeq2000. Per the source publication's procedure: SOAPnuke was used to process the raw data, with reads discarded if the reads contained adapters or uncalled bases, had a mean Phred below 15, or lacked an exact constant-primer or identifier match. COPE v1.2.5 was used to merge high-quality paired reads, and clonotypes were defined as unique nucleotide sequences. Clonotypes were aligned to IMGT TRBV, TRBD and TRBJ reference segments using MiTCR v1.1. The analysis included only V-J combinations with a frequency above 0.0001, which together covered approximately 99% of the repertoires. A TCS score was defined as the ratio between F50 (clonal expansion) and ExV (chaos), using BLOSUM62-based TCRdist between CDR3 peptides within each V-J. Welch's t-statistics and random forest reduced roughly 530 V-J features to 13, which were used in a naive Bayes classifier (R e1071). The Morisita-Horn index was used to measure how similar the thyroid and blood repertoires were. The public sequencing data were trimmed at Q25 with fastp and processed into clonotypes with MiXCR by TCRdb, which kept only in-frame beta chains. Each CDR3 protein gets just one entry, which takes the most common genes and DNA from the rows behind it. The V and J calls and clone size are TCRdb's, not the authors'. Here the sample has about 570,000 distinct CDR3 sequences; roughly 50% occur a single time. Clones ranked in the top ten supply roughly 19% of the sample.

The study excluded patients with uncontrolled infections, other autoimmune diseases, pregnancy or lactation. Diagnoses relied on clinical symptoms, serum thyroxine and TRAb, thyroid ultrasound and orbital computed tomography. Total RNA was extracted with Trizol reagent, and quality was checked on an Agilent 2100 Bioanalyzer. On this clonotype: Which antigen it targets is not known. No much larger clonotype is one base removed from it; base qualities were not supplied.

Points the paper makes about the study in general: A 13 V-J signature model separated ophthalmopathy from stable hyperthyroidism, with 87.88% sensitivity and 81% to 82% specificity in cross-validation and 80%/75% in testing. In validation, progression to ophthalmopathy was predicted by the model with 65% to 71% sensitivity and 72% to 85% specificity, a median of approximately 6.5 months before onset. No statistical method was used to set the sample size in advance, and investigators knew the group allocation. Most expanded thyroid clonotypes (frequency above 0.001) were also detected in blood, suggesting blood repertoires may reflect thyroid immune responses.

The rearranged chain carries TRBV11-1 and TRBJ2-5, and 8 bases in between align with TRBD1. This receptor was identified in an adult woman with Graves' disease, either hyperthyroidism or ophthalmopathy (not recorded which). The specimen was peripheral blood or thyroid tissue (not recorded which). This receptor carries the CDR3 CASSMGQARETQYF. The bases read TGTGCCAGCAGCATGGGACAGGCCCGAGAGACCCAGTACTTC.